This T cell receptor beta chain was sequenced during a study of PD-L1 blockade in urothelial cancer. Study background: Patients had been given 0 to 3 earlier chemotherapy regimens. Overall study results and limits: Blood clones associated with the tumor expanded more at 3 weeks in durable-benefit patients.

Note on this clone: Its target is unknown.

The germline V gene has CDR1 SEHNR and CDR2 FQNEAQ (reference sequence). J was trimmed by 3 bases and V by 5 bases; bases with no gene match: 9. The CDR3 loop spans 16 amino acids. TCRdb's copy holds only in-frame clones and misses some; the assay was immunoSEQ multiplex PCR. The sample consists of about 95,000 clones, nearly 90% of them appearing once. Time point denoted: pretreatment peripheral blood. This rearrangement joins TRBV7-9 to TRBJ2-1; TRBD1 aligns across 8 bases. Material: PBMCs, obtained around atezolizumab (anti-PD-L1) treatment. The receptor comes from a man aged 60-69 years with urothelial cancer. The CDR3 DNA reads TGTGCCAGCAGCCCGATCACAGGGGGAAGCTACAATGAGCAGTTCTTC. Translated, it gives CASSPITGGSYNEQFF.